What follows are 9 T cell receptor beta chains derived from one specimen sequenced in a study of T cell responses to AZD1222 COVID-19 vaccine. TCRdb keeps only in-frame clones here, not all; method: immunoSEQ multiplex PCR. The top ten clones hold 1.2% to 1.5% of a sample with around 78,000 clones, around 90% of them seen once. The source was peripheral blood, collected 28 days after the second AZD1222 dose. The receptor source for this set is an adult who received the AZD1222 COVID-19 vaccine.

This chain links TRBV9 with TRBJ2-4, with TRBD1 matching 11 bases. V trimming: 3 bases; J trimming: 3 bases; junction bases outside the gene matches: 8. Germline V gene sequence: CDR1 SGDLS, CDR2 YYNGEE. The CDR3 consists of 17 residues. The CDR3 sequence is CASSDRDRGSGKNIQYF. DNA for the CDR3: TGTGCCAGCAGCGACCGGGACAGGGGGTCGGGCAAAAACATTCAGTACTTC.

The rearrangement joins TRBV7-3 to TRBJ2-2; D gene unclear. CDR1 SGHTA and CDR2 FQGTGA come from the germline V gene. CDR3 length: 12 residues. The V gene lost 5 bases and the J gene lost 4 bases, with 5 bases spanning the gap. The chain's CDR3 is CASSRATGELFF. CDR3 DNA: TGTGCCAGCAGCAGGGCCACCGGGGAGCTGTTTTTT.

V gene TRBV6-2 or TRBV6-3 combines with J gene TRBJ2-7; D is ambiguous. The CDR3 has 12 residues. Between the trimmed V and J ends, which lost 2 bases and 3 bases, there was a span of 5 bases. The germline gives CDR1 MNHEY, CDR2 SVGEGT. The CDR3, as DNA: TGTGCCAGCAGTTACCCGGGCTACGAGCAGTACTTC. Translation: CASSYPGYEQYF.

V gene TRBV6-2 or TRBV6-3 combines with J gene TRBJ1-5; no clear D. The CDR3 is 13 residues long. Trimming pared 0 bases from V and 6 bases from J, leaving 6 bases between. CDR1 and CDR2 from the germline V gene are MNHEY and SVGEGT. CDR3 sequence: CASSYSLLQPQHF. The DNA of the CDR3 is TGTGCCAGCAGTTACTCGTTGCTTCAGCCCCAGCATTTT.

This chain connects TRBV9 to TRBJ1-2; 7 bases map to TRBD1. The CDR3 covers 14 residues. Germline assignment: CDR1 SGDLS and CDR2 YYNGEE. Trimming at V came to 4 bases and at J to 4 bases, leaving 7 bases not matched to a gene. CDR3 DNA: TGTGCCAGCAGCCCCCAGGGGGGAGGCTATGGCTACACCTTC. It codes for CASSPQGGGYGYTF.

The table lists this clone with a few counts. V gene TRBV7-2 combines with J gene TRBJ1-6; 10 bases are a match to TRBD1. This CDR3 comprises 16 residues. Germline CDR1 is SGHTA and CDR2 is FQGNSA. J gave up 10 bases and V 5 bases, and 11 bases lay outside the gene matches. The CDR3 loop reads CASSVGTGDRWSPLHF. CDR3 in DNA: TGTGCCAGCAGCGTCGGGACAGGGGATCGGTGGTCACCCCTCCACTTT.

This rearrangement joins TRBV4-1 to TRBJ1-6; TRBD1 aligns across 7 bases. The CDR3 sequence is 15 residues long. CDR1 is MGHRA and CDR2 is YSYEKL in the germline V gene. V shed 6 bases and J 5 bases; nucleotides not matched to a gene: 7. In DNA, the CDR3 is TGCGCCAGCAGTCCCGGGACAGTTAATAATTCACCCCTCCACTTT. As protein: CASSPGTVNNSPLHF.

The rearrangement uses TRBV5-1 and TRBJ1-1, with D maybe TRBD1 (6 bases). Germline values: CDR1 SGHRS, CDR2 YFSETQ. This CDR3 region has 13 residues. Trimming cost V 4 bases and J 5 bases, with 12 bases left between them. CDR3 in DNA: TGCGCCAGCAGCACAGGGTGGGGGACTGAAGCTTTCTTT. This gives the protein CASSTGWGTEAFF.

The chain is built from TRBV27 and TRBJ2-5; possibly TRBD1 for D (6 bases). The CDR3 covers 15 residues. V was trimmed by 3 bases and J by 2 bases, leaving 13 bases between them. The germline gives CDR1 MNHEY, CDR2 SMNVEV (reference sequence). This chain's CDR3 is CASSFSRGKQETQYF. The CDR3 DNA reads TGTGCCAGCAGTTTCTCCAGGGGAAAGCAAGAGACCCAGTACTTC.